Shown below are 30 T cell receptor beta chains from a single sample sequenced in a study of blood T cell repertoires in COVID-19. Produced via immunoSEQ multiplex PCR; TCRdb's table is partial and in-frame only. The repertoire has under 400,000 clones, 89% of them found once; the top ten carry 3% to 4.5%. Material for sequencing was peripheral blood. The receptors derive from a woman aged 55 to 70 with COVID-19, enrolled during active disease.

V is TRBV28 and J is TRBJ1-2; the D gene is possibly TRBD1 (5 bases). The V and J ends lost 2 bases and 3 bases respectively, with 10 bases between them. The CDR3 has 14 residues. Germline-derived CDR1 and CDR2 are MDHEN and SYDVKM. The CDR3 region is CASSLQGVDYGYTF. The CDR3 DNA is TGTGCCAGCAGTTTACAGGGCGTCGACTATGGCTACACCTTC.

This clone was counted between two and nine times. The chain is built from TRBV4-2 and TRBJ2-7; TRBD1 aligns across 8 bases. Germline CDR1 and CDR2: LGHNA and YNFKEQ. V lost 0 bases to trimming and J lost 2 bases; unmatched junction nucleotides: 6. The CDR3 is made up of 16 amino acids. CDR3: CASSQEGTGLTYEQYF. CDR3 sequence (DNA): TGTGCCAGCAGCCAAGAGGGGACAGGCCTAACCTACGAGCAGTACTTC.

The rearrangement uses TRBV3-1 (or the pseudogene TRBV3-2) and TRBJ1-1; maybe TRBD1 (6 bases). CDR1 is LGHDT and CDR2 is YNNKEL in the germline V gene (reference sequence). V was shortened by 3 bases and J by 3 bases, with 11 bases between the two germline ends. The CDR3 covers 14 residues. In DNA form, the CDR3 reads TGTGCCAGCAGCCAGACGACAGGTCACACTGAAGCTTTCTTT. As protein: CASSQTTGHTEAFF.

The rearrangement links TRBV7-2 to TRBJ1-2, with 8 bases fitting TRBD1. Germline CDR1 is SGHTA and CDR2 is FQGNSA. Trimming removed 4 bases from V and 8 bases from J; junction bases left unmatched: 6. The CDR3 contains 13 residues. The CDR3 here is CASSSTGVEGYTF. In nucleotides, the CDR3 is TGTGCCAGCAGCTCGACAGGGGTAGAGGGCTACACCTTC.

The CDR3 region has the DNA TGTGCCAGCAGTTTATCCGGGACAATCTCCTACAATGAGCAGTTCTTC. This encodes CASSLSGTISYNEQFF. V gene TRBV27 combines with J gene TRBJ2-1; possible D gene TRBD1, 6 bases. V gave up 0 bases and J gave up 0 bases, with 9 bases separating them. Per the germline V gene, CDR1 is MNHEY and CDR2 is SMNVEV (reference sequence). This CDR3 has 16 amino acids.

This chain uses TRBV5-6 with TRBJ2-1; 7 nucleotides agree with TRBD2. This CDR3 contains 16 residues. The trim removed 2 bases at V and 2 bases at J, leaving 7 bases unmatched. Germline V gene data show CDR1 as SGHDT and CDR2 as YYEEEE. CDR3 sequence (DNA): TGTGCCAGCAGCTTTGGTTTTGCGGGGGCCTACAATGAGCAGTTCTTC. It yields the protein CASSFGFAGAYNEQFF.

The chain's CDR3 is CASSLKGGGGLDGYTF. The DNA of the CDR3 is TGTGCCAGCAGTTTAAAGGGTGGCGGGGGCTTAGATGGCTACACCTTC. The rearrangement uses TRBV28 and TRBJ1-2; D possibly corresponds to TRBD1 (6 bases). Germline CDR1 MDHEN, CDR2 SYDVKM. CDR3 length: 16 amino acids. The V gene lost 2 bases and the J gene lost 6 bases, with 19 bases spanning the gap.

The chain is built from TRBV18 and TRBJ2-3, with TRBD2 as a possible D gene (6 bases). V was shortened by 8 bases and J by 2 bases, with 14 bases between the two germline ends. The germline gives CDR1 KGHSH, CDR2 LQKENI. The CDR3 has 14 amino acids. The CDR3 spells CASTTGSHTDTQYF. CDR3 sequence (DNA): TGTGCCAGCACGACCGGGAGTCACACAGATACGCAGTATTTT.

This chain joins TRBV2 and TRBJ1-5; TRBD1 aligns across 7 bases. Germline assignment: CDR1 SNHLY and CDR2 FYNNEI. The CDR3 is 14 amino acids. V dropped 6 bases and J dropped 2; count of bases not matched to a gene: 4. CDR3 sequence (DNA): TGTGCCAGCAGGACAGGGTTGGGCAATCAGCCCCAGCATTTT. Translation gives CASRTGLGNQPQHF.

This clone was detected once. CDR3 coding DNA: TGCGCCAGCCAGACAGGGACCCCCTATAATTCACCCCTCCACTTT. Its protein product is CASQTGTPYNSPLHF. This chain uses TRBV5-1 with TRBJ1-6; 7 bases align to TRBD1. V lost 7 bases and J lost 2; bases outside the gene matches: 6. CDR1 and CDR2 (germline): SGHRS, YFSETQ. This CDR3 contains 15 residues. Full variable domain (rest looked up from reference TRBV5-1 and TRBJ1-6): KAGVTQTPRYLIKTRGQQVTLSCSPISGHRSVSWYQQTPGQGLQFLFEYFSETQRNKGNFPGRFSGRQFSNSRSEMNVSTLELGDSALYLCASQTGTPYNSPLHFGNGTRLTVT.

This chain connects TRBV2 to TRBJ1-6, with D possibly matching TRBD1 (6 bases). This CDR3 region has 17 residues. Trimming shortened V by 2 bases and J by 0 bases, and 11 bases separated the two germline ends. Looked up from germline, CDR1 is SNHLY and CDR2 is FYNNEI. CDR3 sequence reads: CASSELTDSSYNSPLHF. The CDR3 DNA reads as TGTGCCAGCAGTGAATTAACGGACAGCTCCTATAATTCACCCCTCCACTTT.

V and J are TRBV4-2 and TRBJ1-1; possibly TRBD1 for D (5 bases). Between the trimmed V and J ends, which lost 0 bases and 6 bases, there was a span of 11 bases. Germline V gene sequence: CDR1 LGHNA, CDR2 YNFKEQ. CDR3 length: 14 amino acids. The CDR3 sequence is CASSQENWGAEAFF. The CDR3 nucleotides are TGTGCCAGCAGCCAAGAAAATTGGGGGGCTGAAGCTTTCTTT.

The chain links TRBV15 to TRBJ2-5, with D tentatively TRBD2 (6 bases). The CDR3 loop spans 17 amino acids. The germline CDR1 and CDR2 sequences are LNHNV and YYDKDF (reference sequence). V was cut by 3 bases and J by 1 base, with 18 bases left in between. The CDR3 protein is CATSRPVGDWLQETQYF. The CDR3 nucleotides read TGTGCCACCAGCAGGCCTGTGGGGGACTGGCTCCAAGAGACCCAGTACTTC. Filled out from reference TRBV15 and TRBJ2-5, the complete variable domain reads DAMVIQNPRYQVTQFGKPVTLSCSQTLNHNVMYWYQQKSSQAPKLLFHYYDKDFNNEADTPDNFQSRRPNTSFCFLDIRSPGLGDTAMYLCATSRPVGDWLQETQYFGPGTRLLVL.

The chain employs TRBV5-1 and TRBJ2-1, with a weak D call TRBD1 (6 bases). This CDR3 is 15 amino acids long. V shed 0 bases and J shed 2 bases, with 9 bases lying between them. Per the germline V gene, CDR1 is SGHRS and CDR2 is YFSETQ. CDR3 residues: CASSLVGDTYNEQFF. DNA for the CDR3: TGCGCCAGCAGCTTGGTGGGGGACACCTACAATGAGCAGTTCTTC.

This clone was observed once. The chain carries TRBV27 and TRBJ2-7; D call uncertain. Trimming left V 3 bases short and J 5 bases short, with 14 bases between. The CDR3 totals 14 residues. The V gene's germline CDR1 is MNHEY and CDR2 SMNVEV (reference sequence). DNA for the CDR3: TGTGCCAGCAGTTTGAGGCAGTCTGGCCACGAGCAGTACTTC. Protein: CASSLRQSGHEQYF.

The chain joins TRBV5-6 to TRBJ2-3; D perhaps matches TRBD2 (5 bases). There are 14 residues in the CDR3. Trimming cost V 0 bases and J 6 bases, with 11 bases left between them. The germline CDR1 and CDR2 sequences are SGHDT and YYEEEE. CDR3 bases: TGTGCCAGCAGCTTGGAGTGGTCTAGCGATACGCAGTATTTT. Residues: CASSLEWSSDTQYF. The whole variable domain, remainder taken from reference TRBV5-6 and TRBJ2-3, is DAGVTQSPTHLIKTRGQQVTLRCSPKSGHDTVSWYQQALGQGPQFIFQYYEEEERQRGNFPDRFSGHQFPNYSSELNVNALLLGDSALYLCASSLEWSSDTQYFGPGTRLTVL.

The J gene is TRBJ2-2, the V gene TRBV5-6, with 10 bases identical to TRBD1. The CDR3 length is 16 residues. Losses at the gene ends were 0 bases for V and 3 bases for J; bases not matched to a gene: 2. Germline lookup yields CDR1 SGHDT and CDR2 YYEEEE. The CDR3 sequence is CASSLGDRGHTGELFF. DNA for the CDR3: TGTGCCAGCAGCTTGGGGGACAGGGGCCACACCGGGGAGCTGTTTTTT.

The chain is built from TRBV18 and TRBJ2-3, with D perhaps TRBD1 (5 bases). V was shortened by 2 bases and J by 0 bases, with 9 bases between the two germline ends. In germline, CDR1 is KGHSH, CDR2 LQKENI. The CDR3 covers 15 residues. CDR3 residues: CASSPRQTSTDTQYF. DNA of the CDR3: TGTGCCAGCTCACCAAGACAGACCAGCACAGATACGCAGTATTTT.

The rearrangement links TRBV28 to TRBJ2-7; 7 bases align to TRBD1. The CDR3 is 13 amino acids. The ends lost 4 bases at V and 3 bases at J; junction bases unmatched: 3. Germline V CDR1 and CDR2: MDHEN, SYDVKM. CDR3 DNA sequence: TGTGCCAGCAGTTACGACAGGGACTACGAGCAGTACTTC. Its translation is CASSYDRDYEQYF.

The chain links TRBV20-1 to TRBJ2-1, with TRBD2 matching over 7 bases. Germline values: CDR1 DFQATT, CDR2 SNEGSKA (reference sequence). The CDR3 length is 16 residues. V shed 3 bases and J 3 bases; nucleotides not matched to a gene: 11. The CDR3 reads CSASPSGRGGYNEQFF. Written as DNA, the CDR3 is TGCAGTGCTAGTCCCTCTGGGCGCGGGGGCTACAATGAGCAGTTCTTC.

This sequence joins TRBV18 and TRBJ1-6; TRBD1 agrees at 8 bases. Looked up from germline, CDR1 is KGHSH and CDR2 is LQKENI. The CDR3 covers 16 residues. J was trimmed by 7 bases and V by 4 bases; bases with no gene match: 9. CDR3 sequence reads: CASSRGADRDNSPLHF. CDR3 sequence (DNA): TGTGCCAGCTCACGGGGCGCGGACAGGGACAATTCACCCCTCCACTTT.

The genes are TRBV3-1 (or the pseudogene TRBV3-2) and TRBJ1-1; 7 bases match TRBD1. J lost 3 bases, V lost 3 bases, and 4 bases had no gene match. Germline values: CDR1 LGHDT, CDR2 YNNKEL (reference sequence). The CDR3 has 14 amino acids. The CDR3 protein is CASSQGDRDTEAFF. For the CDR3, the DNA is TGTGCCAGCAGCCAGGGAGACAGGGACACTGAAGCTTTCTTT.

This chain uses TRBV6-6 with TRBJ2-2, with a weak D call TRBD1 (6 bases). The CDR3 sequence is 16 residues long. Germline assignment: CDR1 MNHNY and CDR2 SVGAGI (reference sequence). V was trimmed by 6 bases and J by 7 bases, leaving 21 bases between them. CDR3 DNA sequence: TGTGCCAGCAGCTCCCCTCGTTTACAGGGTCACGGGGAGCTGTTTTTT. Protein: CASSSPRLQGHGELFF.

The rearrangement links TRBV2 to TRBJ2-7; 12 bases are shared with TRBD2. V dropped 5 bases and J dropped 6; count of bases not matched to a gene: 5. Germline lookup yields CDR1 SNHLY and CDR2 FYNNEI. There are 14 residues in the CDR3. In DNA, the CDR3 is TGTGCCAGCAGTCCGGGACTAGCGGGTGTCGAGCAGTACTTC. This gives the protein CASSPGLAGVEQYF.

This chain connects TRBV29-1 to TRBJ2-1; maybe TRBD2 (6 bases). V shed 3 bases and J shed 4 bases, with 10 bases lying between them. The CDR3 runs 13 residues. Germline V gene lookup returns CDR1 SQVTM and CDR2 ANQGSEA. The CDR3 is CSVDVGRYNEQFF. The CDR3 nucleotides are TGCAGCGTTGATGTAGGGAGGTACAATGAGCAGTTCTTC.

The V gene is TRBV3-1 (or the pseudogene TRBV3-2), the J gene TRBJ1-2, with D possibly matching TRBD1 (5 bases). Germline V gene data show CDR1 as LGHDT and CDR2 as YNNKEL (reference sequence). The CDR3 totals 12 residues. V lost 3 bases, J lost 8 bases, and 10 bases lay in between. In DNA form, the CDR3 reads TGTGCCAGCAGCCACAGGGTTGCCGGCTACACCTTC. Protein sequence: CASSHRVAGYTF.

This rearrangement joins TRBV7-9 to TRBJ1-5; D ambiguous. V lost 1 base and J 7 bases, leaving 8 bases between the germline ends. The CDR3 loop spans 13 amino acids. Germline V gene data show CDR1 as SEHNR and CDR2 as FQNEAQ (reference sequence). As DNA, the CDR3 is TGTGCCAGCAGCTTAGGGCCTCAGCAGCCCCAGCATTTT. Residues: CASSLGPQQPQHF.

CDR3 in DNA: TGTGCCAGCAGCTTGGCTTGGGGGGCAGATACGCAGTATTTT. Residues: CASSLAWGADTQYF. The J gene is TRBJ2-3, the V gene TRBV5-4; possibly TRBD2 for D (6 bases). Between the trimmed V and J ends, which lost 0 bases and 4 bases, there was a span of 9 bases. The CDR3 runs to 14 residues. Germline CDR1 SGHNT, CDR2 YYREEE (reference sequence).

The genes are TRBV9 and TRBJ1-3, with unresolved D. Trimming removed 1 base at V and 0 bases at J, with 11 bases between. This CDR3 region has 16 residues. Looked up from germline, CDR1 is SGDLS and CDR2 is YYNGEE. CDR3 sequence (DNA): TGTGCCAGCAGCGTACACGCCATGGCCTCTGGAAACACCATATATTTT. Protein: CASSVHAMASGNTIYF.

This clone was seen a handful of times. The V gene is TRBV10-3, the J gene TRBJ1-3; 12 nucleotides line up with TRBD1. Germline V gene data show CDR1 as ENHRY and CDR2 as SYGVKD. Trimming cost V 7 bases and J 0 bases; bases outside gene matches: 4. The CDR3 contains 16 residues. The CDR3 bases are TGTGCCATCAAAGGGGACAGGGGGCTCTCTGGAAACACCATATATTTT. Translation gives CAIKGDRGLSGNTIYF.